This T cell receptor (beta chain) was observed in a study of patients and donors after allogeneic stem cell transplantation. This clonotype was picked up many times. Trimming left V 9 bases short and J 10 bases short, with 21 bases between. The CDR3 contains 13 residues. TCRdb called the RT-PCR reads again in MiXCR, with one record for every CDR3 protein. Counted here are approximately 57,000 distinct CDR3 sequences, less than 15% occurring once; the ten biggest clones make up roughly a third. This rearrangement joins TRBV12-3 or TRBV12-4 to TRBJ1-1; no definite D call. The receptor's source is a human donor who was either an allogeneic HSCT recipient or a stem cell or donor lymphocyte infusion donor (not recorded which). It is not recorded whose cells these are; they may come from a transplant donor. The sequenced sample consisted of blood, either unsorted or a sorted T cell fraction (not recorded which). CDR3 region: CASIGGPISGAFF. The CDR3 DNA sequence: TGTGCCAGTATCGGAGGACCAATTTCGGGAGCTTTCTTT.